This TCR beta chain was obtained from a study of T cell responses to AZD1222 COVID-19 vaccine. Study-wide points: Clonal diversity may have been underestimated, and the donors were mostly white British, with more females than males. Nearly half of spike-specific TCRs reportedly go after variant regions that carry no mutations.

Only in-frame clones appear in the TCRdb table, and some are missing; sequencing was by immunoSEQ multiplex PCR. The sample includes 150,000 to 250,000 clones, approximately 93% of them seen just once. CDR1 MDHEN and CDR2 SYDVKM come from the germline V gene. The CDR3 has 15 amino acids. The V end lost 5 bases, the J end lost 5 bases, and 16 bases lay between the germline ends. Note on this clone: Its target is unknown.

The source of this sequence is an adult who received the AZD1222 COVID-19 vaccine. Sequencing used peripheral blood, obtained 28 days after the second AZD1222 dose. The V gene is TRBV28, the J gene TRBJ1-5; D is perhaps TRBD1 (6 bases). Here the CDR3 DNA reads TGTGCCAGCAGTGCCCCGGGACAAGACGATCAGCCCCAGCATTTT. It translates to CASSAPGQDDQPQHF. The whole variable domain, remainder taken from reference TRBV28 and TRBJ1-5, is DVKVTQSSRYLVKRTGEKVFLECVQDMDHENMFWYRQDPGLGLRLIYFSYDVKMKEKGDIPEGYSVSREKKERFSLILESASTNQTSMYLCASSAPGQDDQPQHFGDGTRLSIL.